These T cell receptor beta chains were read from a single sample in a study of T cell repertoires in cytomegalovirus infection. TCRdb independently ran MiXCR on the reads; one entry per CDR3 protein. The data contain roughly 110,000 distinct CDR3 sequences, 10% of them singletons. No antigen is known for these receptors. The specimen was PBMCs, sequenced either directly or after in vitro stimulation (not recorded which). The source of these receptors is a human donor in good health (CMV status not recorded). Some clones in this sample may be carry-over from other donors' samples. Both conserved end residues are part of each CDR3. Clone size appears in some rows only: once, few, many, or a class for an expanded clone.

TRBV4-1,many,TRBJ2-7,CASSQNLLEGGRGEQYF
TRBV5-4,many,TRBJ2-7,CASSRDRGLEQYF
TRBV10-3,few,TRBJ2-2,CAISDEIAGQELFF
TRBV6-8,few,TRBJ2-7,CASSIRQAPSYEQYF
TRBV19,many,TRBJ2-1,CASKFLLAGASEQFF
TRBV7-2,many,TRBJ2-3,CASSPSGRAFDTQYF
TRBV7-3,many,TRBJ2-1,CASSRGGTSGNEQFF
TRBV25-1,few,TRBJ2-2,CAASGVGRGKSGELFF
TRBV7-2,many,TRBJ1-6,CASSLVGRPLHF
TRBV20-1,few,TRBJ1-1,CSASGQGLNTEAFF
TRBV19,NA,TRBJ2-1,CASTQRGSGINEQFF
TRBV12-3/TRBV12-4,few,TRBJ2-3,CASSRPEAPLGTDTQYF
TRBV20-1,NA,TRBJ1-1,CSAITNVNTEAFF
TRBV18,many,TRBJ2-7,CASSPPGKEGYEQYF
TRBV28,many,TRBJ2-5,CASSLTGVRGTQYF
TRBV13,few,TRBJ1-1,CASSLGGQTYKAFF
TRBV27,few,TRBJ1-2,CASRLYPGSHYGYTF
TRBV6-6,few,TRBJ2-1,CASSYLASGGPPEQFF
TRBV5-4,NA,TRBJ1-4,CASSLHRDRGLTNEKLFF
TRBV20-1,NA,TRBJ2-1,CSAEPQLPGALRGSNEQFF
TRBV19,few,TRBJ1-5,CAISPSAGLSNQPQHF
TRBV12-3/TRBV12-4,NA,TRBJ2-1,CASSFGYEQFF
TRBV19,many,TRBJ2-4,CASSAWSIAKNIQYF
TRBV19,few,TRBJ1-2,CASSMGASFYGYTF